One T cell receptor (beta chain) is described in this entry. Its specificity is not known. The data stem from a study of beta chain features in type 1 diabetes. Study-wide points: Shorter TCRB CDR3s, moderately but significantly so, were found in Type 1 diabetes patients in all four CD4+ subsets.

CD4+ naive, central memory, regulatory and stem cell-like memory cells were sorted via CD45RO/CCR7/CD25/CD127/CD95/CD27. All of the isolated RNA was reverse transcribed, so expressed TCRB transcripts were sequenced. Sequenced by immunoSEQ multiplex PCR; TCRdb stores in-frame clones only, minus some. Of 350,000 or so clones listed, less than 20% are singletons. The source of this sequence is a woman aged 18-29 years in good health. The sample was naive CD4+ T cells from blood.

The CDR3 here is CASSPGLAGENEQFF. In DNA, the CDR3 is TGTGCCAGCTCACCGGGACTAGCGGGAGAAAATGAGCAGTTCTTC. The chain combines TRBV18 with TRBJ2-1; TRBD2 agrees at 14 bases. V trimming: 3 bases; J trimming: 7 bases; junction bases outside the gene matches: 2. The CDR3 covers 15 residues. The germline gives CDR1 KGHSH, CDR2 LQKENI.